This entry is about one T cell receptor (beta chain). Its antigen is not known. The CDR3 runs to 16 residues. The germline V gene encodes CDR1 MGHDK and CDR2 SYGVNS. V lost 2 bases and J lost 14; bases outside the gene matches: 15. Expressed TCRB transcripts were sequenced, since all the RNA that had been isolated was reverse transcribed. TCRdb's copy holds only in-frame clones and misses some; the assay was immunoSEQ multiplex PCR. The sample records nearly 250,000 clones, roughly 15% being singletons. This entry belongs to a study of beta chain features in type 1 diabetes. General observations from the study: The influence of HLA type on TCRB rearrangement stayed undetermined. Across all four CD4+ subsets, people with type 1 diabetes showed modestly shorter TCRB CDR3s. Type 1 diabetes patients showed fewer insertions and more deletions at VDJ junctions.

The chain couples TRBV25-1 to TRBJ1-6; TRBD1 agrees at 7 bases. The receptor was isolated from a woman in her thirties or forties in good health. The material sequenced was naive CD4+ T cells from blood. The CDR3, as DNA: TGTGCCAGCAGTGAAGGACAGGCCCCTGAGTTGATGGCCCTCCACTTT. Translation: CASSEGQAPELMALHF. Complete variable domain (other parts from reference TRBV25-1 and TRBJ1-6): EADIYQTPRYLVIGTGKKITLECSQTMGHDKMYWYQQDPGMELHLIHYSYGVNSTEKGDLSSESTVSRIRTEHFPLTLESARPSHTSQYLCASSEGQAPELMALHFGNGTRLTVT.